This T cell receptor (beta chain) appears in the sequencing data of a study of T cell responses to AZD1222 COVID-19 vaccine. Study results and caveats: Unmutated variant regions reportedly attract nearly half of all spike-specific TCRs. Two AZD1222 doses significantly raised spike-specific TCR breadth and depth over controls. Spike as a whole was targeted by vaccine-associated CD4 TCRs, dominant at 160-218 and 743-854.

This clone was seen a single time. No antigen is known for it. Here immunoSEQ multiplex PCR was the method, and the copy in TCRdb shows in-frame clones only, minus some. The table has about 120,000 clones, around 89% seen once. V was shortened by 4 bases and J by 10 bases, with 11 bases between the two germline ends. Germline-derived CDR1 and CDR2 are KGHSH and LQKENI. CDR3 size: 13 residues. The V gene is TRBV18, the J gene TRBJ1-6; possible D gene TRBD1, 6 bases. The source material was peripheral blood, sampled 28 days after the second AZD1222 dose. This TCR derives from an adult who received the AZD1222 COVID-19 vaccine. The CDR3 DNA sequence: TGTGCCAGCTCACAGGGGGATCGATCACCCCTCCACTTT. As protein: CASSQGDRSPLHF.